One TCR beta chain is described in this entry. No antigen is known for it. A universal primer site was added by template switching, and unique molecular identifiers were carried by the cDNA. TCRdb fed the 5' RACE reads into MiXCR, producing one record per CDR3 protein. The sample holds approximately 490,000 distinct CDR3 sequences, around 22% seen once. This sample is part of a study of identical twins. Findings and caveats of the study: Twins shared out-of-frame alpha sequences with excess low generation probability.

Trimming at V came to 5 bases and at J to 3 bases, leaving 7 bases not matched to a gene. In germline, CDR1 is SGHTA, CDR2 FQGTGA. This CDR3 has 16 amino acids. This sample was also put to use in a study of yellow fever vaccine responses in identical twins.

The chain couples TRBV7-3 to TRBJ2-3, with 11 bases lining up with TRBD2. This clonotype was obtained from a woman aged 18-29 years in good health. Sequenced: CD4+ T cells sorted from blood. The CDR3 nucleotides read TGTGCCAGCAGCCAAACCGGGACTAGCGGTACAGATACGCAGTATTTT. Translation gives CASSQTGTSGTDTQYF.